Presented here are 24 T cell receptor beta chains from one specimen sequenced in a study of T cell changes during pregnancy in multiple sclerosis. Libraries were prepared by immunoSEQ multiplex PCR; TCRdb keeps only in-frame clonotypes and omits some of them. The sample lists approximately 93,000 clones, around 93% occurring once. The specimen comprised peripheral blood, sampled in the first trimester of pregnancy. These receptors originate from a female donor in good health, enrolled as a control in a pregnancy study.

V is TRBV4-3 and J is TRBJ1-2; 7 bases are a match to TRBD1. CDR1 LGHNA and CDR2 YSLEER come from the germline V gene. Trimming took 4 bases from V and 4 from J; bases not matched to a gene: 9. The length of the CDR3 is 15 residues. The CDR3 nucleotides are TGCGCCAGCAGCCCGCAACCGACAGGGTCCTATGGCTACACCTTC. It translates to CASSPQPTGSYGYTF.

This chain uses TRBV7-9 with TRBJ2-7; maybe TRBD2 (5 bases). V shed 5 bases and J shed 6 bases, with 14 bases lying between them. This CDR3 region has 13 residues. Germline CDR1 and CDR2: SEHNR and FQNEAQ (reference sequence). Written as DNA, the CDR3 is TGTGCCAGCAGCGATAGCGACCTCTCCGAGCAGTACTTC. It yields the protein CASSDSDLSEQYF.

The chain links TRBV5-1 to TRBJ2-3; D may be TRBD2 (6 bases). Trimming removed 3 bases from V and 9 bases from J, with 26 bases in between. The CDR3 length is 17 residues. The germline V gene has CDR1 SGHRS and CDR2 YFSETQ. This CDR3 is CASSYNPGRPLTLTQYF. CDR3 sequence (DNA): TGCGCCAGCAGCTATAACCCCGGGAGACCACTGACACTGACGCAGTATTTT.

The table lists this clone with a count of one. V usage is TRBV9 and J usage is TRBJ1-5; possibly TRBD1 for D (5 bases). Deletions cut 2 bases from V and 6 bases from J, with 15 bases between. CDR3 size: 15 residues. Looked up from germline, CDR1 is SGDLS and CDR2 is YYNGEE. The DNA for the CDR3 is TGTGCCAGCAGCGTTGGGGAGGGGAGAGGTCAGCCCCAGCATTTT. This encodes CASSVGEGRGQPQHF.

This sequence joins TRBV9 and TRBJ1-2; D gene ambiguous. Trimming cost V 7 bases and J 4 bases, with 11 bases left between them. CDR3 length: 12 residues. CDR1 is SGDLS and CDR2 is YYNGEE in the germline V gene. CDR3 in amino acids: CASGSPGYGYTF. CDR3 nucleotide sequence: TGTGCCAGCGGCTCGCCGGGCTATGGCTACACCTTC. The entire variable domain, with the rest obtained from reference TRBV9 and TRBJ1-2, is as follows: DSGVTQTPKHLITATGQRVTLRCSPRSGDLSVYWYQQSLDQGLQFLIQYYNGEERAKGNILERFSAQQFPDLHSELNLSSLELGDSALYFCASGSPGYGYTFGSGTRLTVV.

This chain joins TRBV9 and TRBJ2-5; the match to TRBD2 covers 9 bases. Germline V gives CDR1 SGDLS, CDR2 YYNGEE. CDR3 length: 16 amino acids. Unmatched junction bases numbered 10, after V lost 4 bases and J lost 3 bases. The CDR3 here is CASSPSPLAGKETQYF. CDR3 DNA: TGTGCCAGCAGCCCCAGTCCCCTAGCGGGAAAAGAGACCCAGTACTTC.

This chain links TRBV9 with TRBJ1-1; D ambiguous. V was clipped by 3 bases and J by 0 bases, with 12 bases between them. Germline CDR1 SGDLS, CDR2 YYNGEE. The CDR3 totals 15 residues. As DNA, the CDR3 is TGTGCCAGCAGCGAACACGGTGAGGTGAACACTGAAGCTTTCTTT. Its translation is CASSEHGEVNTEAFF.

The rearrangement joins TRBV19 to TRBJ1-2; a possible D gene is TRBD1 (6 bases). V was cut by 8 bases and J by 2 bases, with 6 bases left in between. Germline CDR1 and CDR2: LNHDA and SQIVND (reference sequence). There are 11 residues in the CDR3. The CDR3 here is CASDRNYGYTF. The CDR3 bases are TGTGCCAGTGACAGGAACTATGGCTACACCTTC.

This sequence joins TRBV19 and TRBJ2-7; 10 positions agree with TRBD1. The CDR3 totals 15 residues. Germline V CDR1 and CDR2: LNHDA, SQIVND (reference sequence). V was pared by 4 bases and J by 2 bases, with 5 bases of the junction left unmatched. The CDR3 reads CASSRGTGVTYEQYF. CDR3 nucleotide sequence: TGTGCCAGTAGTAGGGGGACAGGGGTTACCTACGAGCAGTACTTC.

J is TRBJ2-1 and V is TRBV7-6, with TRBD1 matching 8 bases. V trimming: 5 bases; J trimming: 0 bases; junction bases outside the gene matches: 9. The CDR3 has 17 residues. Germline CDR1 and CDR2: SGHVS and FNYEAQ. The CDR3 sequence is CASSPSRGQGSYNEQFF. CDR3 coding DNA: TGTGCCAGCAGCCCCTCCAGGGGGCAGGGCTCCTACAATGAGCAGTTCTTC.

The chain is built from TRBV28 and TRBJ2-7; 10 nucleotides match TRBD1. Looked up from germline, CDR1 is MDHEN and CDR2 is SYDVKM. V trimming: 5 bases; J trimming: 6 bases; junction bases outside the gene matches: 7. The CDR3 runs to 14 residues. The CDR3 nucleotides read TGTGCCAGCAGTGTGGGACAGGGGTTAGGCGAGCAGTACTTC. It is translated as CASSVGQGLGEQYF.

This clone was seen a handful of times. CDR3 protein: CASSYRFGGLNTEAFF. The CDR3 region has the DNA TGTGCCAGCAGCTACCGTTTCGGAGGGTTGAACACTGAAGCTTTCTTT. The chain has TRBV7-2 and TRBJ1-1; D is ambiguous. This CDR3 spans 16 amino acids. Trimming stripped 4 bases from V and 0 bases from J, with 15 bases between. In germline, CDR1 is SGHTA, CDR2 FQGNSA. Combining the CDR3 with reference TRBV7-2 and TRBJ1-1 gives the whole variable domain GAGVSQSPSNKVTEKGKDVELRCDPISGHTALYWYRQSLGQGLEFLIYFQGNSAPDKSGLPSDRFSAERTGGSVSTLTIQRTQQEDSAVYLCASSYRFGGLNTEAFFGQGTRLTVV.

The J gene is TRBJ1-2, the V gene TRBV4-2; possible D gene TRBD1, 5 bases. The germline V and J ends were trimmed by 4 bases and 10 bases, with 22 bases remaining between them. Germline CDR1 is LGHNA and CDR2 is YNFKEQ. This CDR3 contains 15 residues. In DNA, the CDR3 is TGTGCCAGCAGCCGGAAGGCCGGGGGTCTTGAGGACTACACCTTC. Translating gives CASSRKAGGLEDYTF.

The genes are TRBV5-6 and TRBJ1-1, with D maybe TRBD1 (5 bases). CDR1 and CDR2 (germline): SGHDT, YYEEEE. CDR3 size: 15 residues. The germline V and J ends were trimmed by 0 bases and 8 bases, with 17 bases remaining between them. The CDR3 sequence is CASSLAAGPPLEAFF. Written as DNA, the CDR3 is TGTGCCAGCAGCTTGGCGGCAGGGCCCCCCCTGGAAGCTTTCTTT.

The chain employs TRBV4-1 and TRBJ1-6; TRBD1 matches at 10 bases. The length of the CDR3 is 16 residues. The V segment lost 0 bases and the J segment 10 bases; nucleotides outside the gene matches: 6. Germline CDR1 and CDR2: MGHRA and YSYEKL. The CDR3: CASSQDSGQGVSPLHF. The CDR3 DNA reads as TGCGCCAGCAGCCAAGATTCCGGACAGGGGGTATCACCCCTCCACTTT.

The chain is built from TRBV30 and TRBJ1-3; 7 nucleotides line up with TRBD1. This CDR3 spans 14 amino acids. The germline gives CDR1 GTSNPN, CDR2 SVGIG (reference sequence). J lost 4 bases, V lost 2 bases, and 5 bases had no gene match. The CDR3 coding sequence is TGTGCCTGGAGTCCCGGGACAGCAGGAAACACCATATATTTT. This encodes CAWSPGTAGNTIYF.

V usage is TRBV11-2 and J usage is TRBJ1-1; TRBD1 might be the D (5 bases). The germline CDR1 and CDR2 sequences are SGHAT and FQNNGV. The CDR3 is 13 residues long. V was shortened by 4 bases and J by 8 bases, with 14 bases between the two germline ends. The CDR3 protein is CASSWDGSVEAFF. The DNA of the CDR3 is TGTGCCAGCAGCTGGGACGGGAGTGTAGAAGCTTTCTTT.

This clone appeared a single time. The V call is TRBV7-8, the J call TRBJ2-7; D call uncertain. This CDR3 region has 12 residues. Per germline, CDR1 SGHVS and CDR2 FQNEAQ. The ends were cut back, 10 bases at V and 3 bases at J, with 13 bases in the middle. The CDR3 sequence is CATLNQVYEQYF. Written as DNA, the CDR3 is TGTGCCACCCTTAACCAGGTCTACGAGCAGTACTTC.

The chain is built from TRBV7-8 and TRBJ2-3; D might be TRBD2 (5 bases). Germline V gives CDR1 SGHVS, CDR2 FQNEAQ. This CDR3 has 14 amino acids. V lost 4 bases, J lost 2 bases, and 10 bases lay in between. CDR3 DNA sequence: TGTGCCAGCAGCTCGCCGGGGAACACAGATACGCAGTATTTT. Translation: CASSSPGNTDTQYF.

The rearrangement joins TRBV18 to TRBJ1-2; tentative D call: TRBD1 (6 bases). The V end lost 4 bases, the J end lost 8 bases, and 29 bases lay between the germline ends. Germline V gene lookup returns CDR1 KGHSH and CDR2 LQKENI. This CDR3 is 18 amino acids long. The CDR3 sequence is CASSLTPPISGTTGGYTF. CDR3 DNA sequence: TGTGCCAGCTCACTCACTCCCCCGATAAGCGGGACAACGGGGGGCTACACCTTC.

The chain carries TRBV11-2 and TRBJ1-5; 10 positions agree with TRBD1. The CDR3 contains 16 residues. The germline CDR1 and CDR2 sequences are SGHAT and FQNNGV. The V gene end was trimmed by 4 bases and the J gene end by 6 bases; junction bases not matched to a gene: 9. The CDR3 region is CASSSLTGGHGQPQHF. The CDR3 region has the DNA TGTGCCAGCAGCTCACTGACAGGGGGCCATGGTCAGCCCCAGCATTTT.

The chain links TRBV6-6 to TRBJ1-4; D is undetermined. The germline V gene encodes CDR1 MNHNY and CDR2 SVGAGI (reference sequence). V lost 2 bases and J lost 0, with 7 bases in between. The CDR3 consists of 15 residues. The CDR3 is CASSYGRTTNEKLFF. DNA of the CDR3: TGTGCCAGCAGTTACGGCCGCACAACTAATGAAAAACTGTTTTTT.

This chain links TRBV6-1 with TRBJ1-2; a possible D gene is TRBD1 (5 bases). Trimming took off 8 bases at V and 2 bases at J, with 9 bases between the two ends. There are 12 residues in the CDR3. Germline CDR1 reads MNHNS; CDR2 reads SASEGT. The CDR3 sequence is CASGNRNYGYTF. The CDR3 nucleotides read TGTGCCAGCGGAAACAGGAACTATGGCTACACCTTC.

This clone was seen just once. This sequence joins TRBV4-1 and TRBJ1-1; D possibly corresponds to TRBD1 (5 bases). Trimming removed 0 bases from V and 5 bases from J, with 13 bases in between. The CDR3 totals 15 residues. The germline gives CDR1 MGHRA, CDR2 YSYEKL. This CDR3 reads CASSQDTARGTEAFF. The CDR3 DNA reads as TGCGCCAGCAGCCAAGATACGGCGCGGGGGACTGAAGCTTTCTTT.